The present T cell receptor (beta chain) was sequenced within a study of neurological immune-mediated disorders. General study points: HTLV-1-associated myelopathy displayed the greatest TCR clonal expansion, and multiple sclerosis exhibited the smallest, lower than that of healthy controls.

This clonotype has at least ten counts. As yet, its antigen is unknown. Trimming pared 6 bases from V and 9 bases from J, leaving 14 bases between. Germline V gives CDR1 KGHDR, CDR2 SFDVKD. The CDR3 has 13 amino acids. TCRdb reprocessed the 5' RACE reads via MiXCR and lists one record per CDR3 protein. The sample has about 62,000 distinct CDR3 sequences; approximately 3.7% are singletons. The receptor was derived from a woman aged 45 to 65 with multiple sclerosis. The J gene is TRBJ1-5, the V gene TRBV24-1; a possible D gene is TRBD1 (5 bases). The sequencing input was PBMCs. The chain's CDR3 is CATSIAGLGPQHF. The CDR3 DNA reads TGTGCCACCAGTATCGCGGGGCTGGGGCCCCAGCATTTT.